This TCR beta chain derives from a study of cytomegalovirus exposure and HLA in healthy donors. This CDR3 contains 14 residues. Trimming stripped 2 bases from V and 3 bases from J, with 10 bases between. Germline V gene data show CDR1 as LNHDA and CDR2 as SQIVND (reference sequence). Primers for the PCR totalled 60 Vbeta and 13 Jbeta. Profiled with immunoSEQ multiplex PCR; TCRdb holds only in-frame clones, not every one. The sample lists about 120,000 clones, 77% occurring once. The source of this sequence is a man aged 18-30 years in good health and CMV-seropositive. Sequenced material: PBMCs. The chain recombines TRBV19 with TRBJ1-2; D not resolved. CDR3 in DNA: TGTGCCAGTAGTATAATGAGCATCTACTATGGCTACACCTTC. It translates to CASSIMSIYYGYTF.